The rows below give T cell receptor beta chains drawn from one sample of a study of T-cell memory formation after mild COVID-19. TCRdb re-analysed the 5' RACE reads in MiXCR, keeping a single row per CDR3 protein. Of around 310,000 distinct CDR3 sequences in the sample, roughly an eighth were seen once. Sample: PBMCs or a T cell subset sorted from them (not recorded which). These TCRs come from a man aged 18 to 35 who had mild COVID-19 (a few samples of this study predate the infection). Cell type and time point are not known. The CDR3 runs from the conserved cysteine through the conserved F or W. A D gene is named only where the DNA matches it firmly. Expanded clones are given a class, and other clones once, few, many or no size at all.

TRBD1 | - | TRBJ2-2 | TRBV7-3 | TGTGCCAGCAGCTTTGCTGGGCAGGGGGCCGGGGAGCTGTTTTTT | CASSFAGQGAGELFF
TRBD2 | few | TRBJ2-3 | TRBV7-6 | TGTGCCAGCAGCCCCCCCCGAGCGGGGCCTTTCGATACGCAGTATTTT | CASSPPRAGPFDTQYF
- | many | TRBJ2-1 | TRBV5-1 | TGCGCCAGCAGTCCCGCCACCTACAATGAGCAGTTCTTC | CASSPATYNEQFF
- | few | TRBJ2-7 | TRBV28 | TGTGCCAGCAGATTGACGGGACGGGTCTACGAGCAGTACTTC | CASRLTGRVYEQYF
- | few | TRBJ1-5 | TRBV18 | TGTGCCAGCTCACCACCCCTCAGGGGCGAATCTCAGCCCCAGCATTTT | CASSPPLRGESQPQHF
TRBD1 | once | TRBJ1-1 | TRBV7-3 | TGTGCCAGCAGCCAGGGACAGGGGGTGTTCACTGAAGCTTTCTTT | CASSQGQGVFTEAFF
- | few | TRBJ2-1 | TRBV28 | TGTGCCAGCAGTTTATTGGACAATGAGCAGTTCTTC | CASSLLDNEQFF
TRBD1 | - | TRBJ1-2 | TRBV12-3/TRBV12-4 | TGTGCCAGCAGTTTAGGGACAGGGGGCGGTGGCTACACCTTC | CASSLGTGGGGYTF
TRBD1 | few | TRBJ2-7 | TRBV29-1 | TGCAGCGTTTCCAGGGGGCTCTCCTACGAGCAGTACTTC | CSVSRGLSYEQYF
- | - | TRBJ1-6 | TRBV7-2 | TGTGCCAGCAGTTCCAGGGATGGCGTTGATTCACCCCTCCACTTT | CASSSRDGVDSPLHF
- | few | TRBJ2-1 | TRBV11-3 | TGTGCCAGCAGCTTAAAGGACAATGAGCAGTTCTTC | CASSLKDNEQFF
TRBD2 | - | TRBJ2-1 | TRBV6-2/TRBV6-3 | TGTGCCAGCAGTGGCCCCGCTAGCGGGGGACGAGGTGAGCAGTTCTTC | CASSGPASGGRGEQFF
- | few | TRBJ2-7 | TRBV6-6 | TGTGCCAGCAGTTACTCGTTAGAGGTAGGGTTCCACGAGCAGTACTTC | CASSYSLEVGFHEQYF
TRBD1 | - | TRBJ1-4 | TRBV4-1 | TGCGCCAGCAGCCAAGAATCGTTATTGGGACAGGGGGATGAAAAACTGTTTTTT | CASSQESLLGQGDEKLFF
- | - | TRBJ2-5 | TRBV14 | TGTGCCAGCAGCCCTGGCGGAGGGGACTTGGAGACCCAGTACTTC | CASSPGGGDLETQYF
- | - | TRBJ1-1 | TRBV10-3 | TGTGCCATCAGTGGGACGGCGAACACTGAAGCTTTCTTT | CAISGTANTEAFF
TRBD1 | - | TRBJ2-1 | TRBV4-3 | TGCGCCAGCAGCCAACCGGGACAGGGGAGGAATGAGCAGTTCTTC | CASSQPGQGRNEQFF
- | - | TRBJ1-5 | TRBV11-2 | TGTGCCAGCAGCTTGGACAGCCGAGGTGATCAGCCCCAGCATTTT | CASSLDSRGDQPQHF
- | - | TRBJ1-5 | TRBV6-2/TRBV6-3 | TGTGCCAGCAGTTATGGAGATCGGCAGCCCCAGCATTTT | CASSYGDRQPQHF
- | - | TRBJ2-1 | TRBV5-1 | TGCGCCAGCAGCTCCAGCAACAATGAGCAGTTCTTC | CASSSSNNEQFF
- | - | TRBJ2-2 | TRBV7-2 | TGTGCCAGCAGCCAGCGGATGGGGGCCGGGGAGCTGTTTTTT | CASSQRMGAGELFF
- | - | TRBJ2-3 | TRBV7-9 | TGTGCCAGCAGCCCGACGGACGGGGGTACAGATACGCAGTATTTT | CASSPTDGGTDTQYF
- | few | TRBJ1-5 | TRBV4-1 | TGCGCCAGCAGCCAATACCCCAGAGGGACCAATCAGCCCCAGCATTTT | CASSQYPRGTNQPQHF
TRBD1 | few | TRBJ2-5 | TRBV5-1 | TGCGCCAGCAGCTTTGACAGGGCACAAGAGACCCAGTACTTC | CASSFDRAQETQYF
- | - | TRBJ2-1 | TRBV3-1 | TGTGCCAGCAGCCAGCCCGGGGCGGGTTCCTACAATGAGCAGTTCTTC | CASSQPGAGSYNEQFF
TRBD1 | many | TRBJ1-1 | TRBV7-9 | TGTGCCAGCAGCTTGGGACAGGGGACTGAAGCTTTCTTT | CASSLGQGTEAFF
- | - | TRBJ2-3 | TRBV3-1 | TGTGCCAGCAGCCAAGAGGGGCCCGGGGGCTGGACTGATACGCAGTATTTT | CASSQEGPGGWTDTQYF
- | few | TRBJ2-3 | TRBV7-9 | TGTGCCAGCAGCGGACCGCTGGATACGCAGTATTTT | CASSGPLDTQYF
- | - | TRBJ2-5 | TRBV5-1 | TGCGCCAGCAGCTTGGGCAACGGACAAGAGACCCAGTACTTC | CASSLGNGQETQYF
- | few | TRBJ2-6 | TRBV6-5 | TGTGCCAGCAGTTACAGTATCGCTGGGGCCAACGTCCTGACTTTC | CASSYSIAGANVLTF
- | few | TRBJ1-5 | TRBV4-1 | TGCGCCAGCAGCCAAGCCTCAAGTTATAGCAATCAGCCCCAGCATTTT | CASSQASSYSNQPQHF
- | many | TRBJ2-3 | TRBV5-1 | TGCGCCAGCAGCTTGACAGGCCTTACAAGCACAGATACGCAGTATTTT | CASSLTGLTSTDTQYF
- | few | TRBJ2-5 | TRBV28 | TGTGCCAGCCTGGGGCAAGAGACCCAGTACTTC | CASLGQETQYF
- | - | TRBJ2-7 | TRBV20-1 | TGCAGTGCTACGGGGGACAGTGTCACCTACGAGCAGTACTTC | CSATGDSVTYEQYF
- | - | TRBJ1-1 | TRBV6-1 | TGTGCCAGCAGTGATACCCAGGTGGACACTGAAGCTTTCTTT | CASSDTQVDTEAFF
TRBD2 | - | TRBJ2-1 | TRBV9 | TGTGCCAGCAGCGCGACTAGCGGGGGTTACAATGAGCAGTTCTTC | CASSATSGGYNEQFF
- | few | TRBJ2-5 | TRBV24-1 | TGTGCCACCAGTGATTCTAGGGTGGAGACCCAGTACTTC | CATSDSRVETQYF
TRBD1 | few | TRBJ2-1 | TRBV10-3 | TGTGCCATCGGACAGGGTTGGAATGAGCAGTTCTTC | CAIGQGWNEQFF
- | - | TRBJ2-1 | TRBV7-2 | TGTGCCAGCAGCTCATTCGCGGGACGCCGGACTGGTGAGCAGTTCTTC | CASSSFAGRRTGEQFF
TRBD1 | - | TRBJ2-1 | TRBV4-1 | TGCGCCAGCAGCCCCCCGGGACAGACAATCGGGCATGAGCAGTTCTTC | CASSPPGQTIGHEQFF
TRBD2 | - | TRBJ2-3 | TRBV29-1 | TGCAGCGCGCCAGCCCGAGCGGGGGGTGCAGATACGCAGTATTTT | CSAPARAGGADTQYF
TRBD2 | - | TRBJ2-1 | TRBV6-1 | TGTGCCAGCACCCTCGGGGGGGCCTACGATGAGCAGTTCTTC | CASTLGGAYDEQFF
TRBD1 | - | TRBJ2-3 | TRBV6-5 | TGTGCCAGCAGTTACCGCTCGACAGGGTCAGATACGCAGTATTTT | CASSYRSTGSDTQYF
- | few | TRBJ2-5 | TRBV7-2 | TGTGCCAGCAGCTTATTCGCGGAGACCCAGTACTTC | CASSLFAETQYF
- | many | TRBJ1-3 | TRBV7-2 | TGTGCCAGCAGCAGATCCTCCTCTGGAAACACCATATATTTT | CASSRSSSGNTIYF
TRBD2 | - | TRBJ2-5 | TRBV6-5 | TGTGCCAGCAGTTACTCTGGGGCTAGCGGGGGGGCCGGGGAGACCCAGTACTTC | CASSYSGASGGAGETQYF
- | - | TRBJ1-2 | TRBV7-2 | TGTGCCAGCAGCTCTCCGTCAACACCTTCCTATGGCTACACCTTC | CASSSPSTPSYGYTF
TRBD1 | - | TRBJ1-2 | TRBV6-5 | TGTGCCAGCAGTTACTCGACTAGACAGGGAGGCTACACCTTC | CASSYSTRQGGYTF
- | many | TRBJ2-1 | TRBV12-3/TRBV12-4 | TGTGCCATCGACGCGGGCAATGAGCAGTTCTTC | CAIDAGNEQFF
- | - | TRBJ2-2 | TRBV12-3/TRBV12-4 | TGTGCCAGCCTCCTGGGGGGGCGCGGGGAGCTGTTTTTT | CASLLGGRGELFF
TRBD2 | - | TRBJ2-3 | TRBV4-3 | TGCGCCAGCAGTGGGATAAGCGGGGGACTCGATACGCAGTATTTT | CASSGISGGLDTQYF
- | - | TRBJ1-1 | TRBV5-6 | TGTGCCAGCAGCTTGCAGGGGCGCGGAGCTTTCTTT | CASSLQGRGAFF
TRBD2 | few | TRBJ2-5 | TRBV20-1 | TGCAGTGCTAGAGGATTGGCTAGCGGGGGGGCCGGGGAGACCCAGTACTTC | CSARGLASGGAGETQYF
- | few | TRBJ2-5 | TRBV19 | TGTGCCAGTAGTCGAACGCCGGGAGAAGAGACCCAGTACTTC | CASSRTPGEETQYF
- | few | TRBJ2-7 | TRBV5-1 | TGCGCCAGCAGTGGGTGGGGGAGCTACGAGCAGTACTTC | CASSGWGSYEQYF
- | many | TRBJ1-1 | TRBV5-1 | TGCGCCAGCAGCTCACAGGGCTGGGGCACTGAAGCTTTCTTT | CASSSQGWGTEAFF
TRBD1 | many | TRBJ1-1 | TRBV6-2/TRBV6-3 | TGTGCCAGCAGTATCCGACCACAGGGGTCTATTAACACTGAAGCTTTCTTT | CASSIRPQGSINTEAFF
- | few | TRBJ2-3 | TRBV4-3 | TGCGCCAGCAGCCAAGACCTGATCCCGTTCCATGCTACCGGCACAGATACGCAGTATTTT | CASSQDLIPFHATGTDTQYF
TRBD1 | - | TRBJ1-2 | TRBV20-1 | TGCAGGAGAGACAGGGGCCCCCGTCGCTATGGCTACACCTTC | CRRDRGPRRYGYTF
TRBD1 | - | TRBJ2-7 | TRBV29-1 | TGCAGCGTTGAAGGGACAGGGGGTACCTACGAGCAGTACTTC | CSVEGTGGTYEQYF